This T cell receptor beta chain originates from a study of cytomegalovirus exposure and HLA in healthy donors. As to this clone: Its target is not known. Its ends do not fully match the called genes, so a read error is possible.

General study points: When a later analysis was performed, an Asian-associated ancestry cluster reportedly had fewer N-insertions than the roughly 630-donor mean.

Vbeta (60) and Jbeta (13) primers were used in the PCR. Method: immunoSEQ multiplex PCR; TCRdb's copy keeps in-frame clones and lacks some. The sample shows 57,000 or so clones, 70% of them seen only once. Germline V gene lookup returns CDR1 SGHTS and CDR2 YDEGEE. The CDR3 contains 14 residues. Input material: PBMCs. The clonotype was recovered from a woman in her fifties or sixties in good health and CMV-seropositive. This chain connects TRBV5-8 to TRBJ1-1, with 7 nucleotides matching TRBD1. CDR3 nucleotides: TGCGCCAGCAGCTTGCAGGGGGAGCGGACTGAAGCTTTCTTT. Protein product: CASSLQGERTEAFF.